This T cell receptor beta chain came from a study of blood T cell repertoires in COVID-19. For the study at large: Acute-phase and convalescent COVID-19 samples originated in the United States, Italy and Spain.

Here immunoSEQ multiplex PCR was the method, and the copy in TCRdb shows in-frame clones only, minus some. This table has about 270,000 clones, over 80% appearing once. This sequence originates from a woman in her 30s with acute COVID-19. The sample comprised PBMCs or T cells enriched from blood (not recorded which).

CDR3 amino acids: CASSVVTSGTEQFF. CDR3 sequence (DNA): TGTGCCAGCAGCGTAGTTACTAGCGGTACTGAGCAGTTCTTC. V and J are TRBV9 and TRBJ2-1, with 8 bases aligning to TRBD2. From germline, CDR1 is SGDLS and CDR2 YYNGEE. After removal of 0 bases from V and 9 bases from J, the junction contained 5 bases not matched to a gene. This CDR3 spans 14 amino acids.